A selection of T cell receptor beta chains follows, all from one sample in a study of T cell responses to AZD1222 COVID-19 vaccine. Produced via immunoSEQ multiplex PCR; TCRdb's table is partial and in-frame only. The sample includes 65,000 to 75,000 clones, around 80% of them seen just once. The sample was peripheral blood, taken 28 days after the second AZD1222 dose. The receptors here all came from an adult who received the AZD1222 COVID-19 vaccine. Both conserved end residues are part of each CDR3. The order of the fields is J gene, V gene, D gene, CDR3 length, clone size, CDR3 protein, CDR3 DNA. A D gene is named only where the DNA matches it firmly. The size field is filled for only some rows; it gives once, few, many or a size class.

TRBJ1-1	TRBV7-9	NA	14	NA	CASSLGGRDTEAFF	TGTGCAAGCAGCCTTGGGGGGAGAGACACTGAAGCTTTCTTT
TRBJ1-3	TRBV11-2	TRBD1	15	once	CASSFQQGPGNTIYF	TGTGCCAGCAGCTTTCAACAGGGGCCTGGAAACACCATATATTTT
TRBJ2-7	TRBV19	NA	14	NA	CASSPRTVTYEQYF	TGTGCCAGTAGTCCCCGGACAGTTACCTACGAGCAGTACTTC
TRBJ2-7	TRBV28	TRBD2	12	NA	CASQRGAYEQYF	TGTGCCAGTCAGCGGGGGGCCTACGAGCAGTACTTC
TRBJ2-1	TRBV27	TRBD2	18	NA	CASSSYPPGAGGFTEQFF	TGTGCCAGCAGTTCCTACCCCCCGGGAGCGGGAGGTTTTACCGAGCAGTTCTTC
TRBJ1-6	TRBV3-1/TRBV3-2	TRBD1	14	few	CASRWTGVNSPLHF	TGTGCCAGTCGATGGACAGGGGTAAATTCACCCCTCCACTTT
TRBJ1-5	TRBV28	TRBD1	14	NA	CASSPYRGDQPQHF	TGTGCCAGCAGTCCGTACAGGGGGGATCAGCCCCAGCATTTT
TRBJ1-4	TRBV7-9	NA	17	NA	CASSSGLLRGGNEKLFF	TGTGCCAGCAGCTCCGGTCTCCTTCGCGGGGGTAATGAAAAACTGTTTTTT
TRBJ1-1	TRBV28	NA	11	NA	CASRENTEAFF	TGTGCCAGCCGGGAGAACACTGAAGCTTTCTTT
TRBJ2-1	TRBV21-1	NA	17	NA	CASSKGFARSSYNEQFF	TGTGCCAGCAGCAAAGGGTTTGCTAGGAGCTCCTACAATGAGCAGTTCTTC
TRBJ2-2	TRBV4-3	NA	18	NA	CASSQDFSGTMNTGELFF	TGCGCCAGCAGCCAAGATTTTAGTGGGACGATGAACACCGGGGAGCTGTTTTTT
TRBJ2-3	TRBV28	NA	19	NA	CASSSGLWGLRRPSDTQYF	TGTGCCAGCAGTTCCGGCCTCTGGGGACTGCGGCGACCGTCAGATACGCAGTATTTT
TRBJ1-2	TRBV5-1	NA	13	NA	CASSGQINYGYTF	TGCGCCAGCTCTGGACAGATTAACTATGGCTACACCTTC
TRBJ2-7	TRBV6-5	NA	14	NA	CASSYSSVGYEQYF	TGTGCCAGCAGTTACTCATCGGTGGGGTACGAGCAGTACTTC
TRBJ2-3	TRBV29-1	NA	14	NA	CSVEVVYRTDTQYF	TGCAGCGTTGAGGTGGTTTATCGCACAGATACGCAGTATTTT
TRBJ2-1	TRBV11-1	NA	11	many	CASSLGDRTIF	TGTGCCAGCAGCTTAGGAGACAGGACGATCTTC
TRBJ2-3	TRBV28	NA	14	NA	CASSPGPETDTQYF	TGTGCCAGCAGTCCCGGACCCGAGACAGATACGCAGTATTTT
TRBJ1-2	TRBV24-1	NA	14	NA	CATSDLGASTGYTF	TGTGCCACCAGTGATTTGGGGGCCAGTACGGGCTACACCTTC
TRBJ1-1	TRBV6-1	TRBD1	12	NA	CASSEGDSRAFF	TGTGCCAGCAGTGAAGGGGACAGCCGAGCTTTCTTT
TRBJ2-3	TRBV19	NA	16	NA	CASSIDPQPGGDTQYF	TGTGCCAGTAGTATAGACCCCCAACCGGGCGGAGATACGCAGTATTTT
TRBJ2-2	TRBV10-1	NA	12	few	CATTDSAGELFF	TGCGCCACCACGGACTCGGCCGGGGAGCTGTTTTTT
TRBJ1-2	TRBV6-5	NA	13	NA	CASTPSSNYGYTF	TGTGCCAGCACCCCCAGCTCGAACTATGGCTACACCTTC
TRBJ2-5	TRBV12-3/TRBV12-4	NA	12	NA	CASSLSSETQYF	TGTGCCAGCAGTCTCTCCAGCGAGACCCAGTACTTC
TRBJ1-4	TRBV10-2	NA	14	NA	CASSEARLNEKLFF	TGCGCCAGCAGTGAGGCCAGATTGAATGAAAAACTGTTTTTT
TRBJ1-6	TRBV29-1	TRBD1	13	NA	CSVSDREDSPLHF	TGCAGCGTTTCCGACAGGGAGGATTCACCCCTCCACTTT
TRBJ1-2	TRBV19	TRBD1	14	NA	CASRRGQGVYGYTF	TGTGCCAGCCGAAGGGGCCAGGGGGTCTATGGCTACACCTTC
TRBJ2-1	TRBV29-1	NA	12	once	CSVRVSYNEQFF	TGCAGCGTCAGGGTATCCTACAATGAGCAGTTCTTC
TRBJ2-5	TRBV12-3/TRBV12-4	TRBD2	13	NA	CASSWGEGETQYF	TGTGCCAGCAGTTGGGGGGAGGGGGAGACCCAGTACTTC
TRBJ2-7	TRBV19	TRBD1	14	NA	CASSQTGSSYEQYF	TGTGCCAGTAGTCAGACAGGGAGCTCCTACGAGCAGTACTTC
TRBJ1-2	TRBV28	TRBD1	14	once	CASSFFDRDGGYTF	TGTGCCAGCAGTTTTTTTGACAGGGACGGTGGCTACACCTTC
TRBJ2-7	TRBV7-2	NA	13	NA	CASSPQTFYEQYF	TGTGCCAGCAGCCCCCAGACCTTCTACGAGCAGTACTTC
TRBJ2-2	TRBV7-2	TRBD1	16	NA	CASSTRQGRNTGELFF	TGTGCCAGCAGCACCCGACAGGGAAGGAACACCGGGGAGCTGTTTTTT
TRBJ2-2	TRBV9	NA	13	NA	CASSVVDTGELFF	TGTGCCAGCAGCGTAGTCGACACCGGGGAGCTGTTTTTT